This T cell receptor beta chain was profiled in a study of Tregs in tolerant kidney transplant recipients. The study, taken as a whole, reports: The most relevant donor-specific Treg TCRbeta repertoire apparently came from expansion with activated donor B cells. Tolerant patients' donor-specific Tregs expanded beyond overall Tregs, suggesting antigen-driven growth.

Some clones are missing from TCRdb's copy, which holds only in-frame ones; the method was immunoSEQ multiplex PCR. The sample comprises 90,000 or so clones, 80% to 95% of which are singletons, and 1.5% to 2% rests with the top ten. The nonmyeloablative bone marrow transplants came from related graft donors, with transient mixed chimerism. Thawed PBMCs were FACS-sorted into unstimulated CD4+CD25+CD127- regulatory T cells, CD4+CD25- non-regulatory cells, CD4 and CD8 cells. For this clone: The antigen remains undetermined.

The sequenced sample was CD4+ T cells from blood (PBMCs), obtained 12 months after the transplant. The origin of this receptor is a human patient who received a combined kidney and bone marrow transplant. Some T cells may be transferred from the graft donor.

CDR3 residues: CSVVGRYNEKLFF. The CDR3 bases are TGCAGCGTTGTCGGTCGGTATAATGAAAAACTGTTTTTT. V gene TRBV29-1 combines with J gene TRBJ1-4; D uncertain. V lost 4 bases to trimming and J lost 4 bases, with 10 bases between them. The CDR3 consists of 13 residues. Germline assignment: CDR1 SQVTM and CDR2 ANQGSEA.